The 31 T cell receptor beta chains in this list originate from one sample, sequenced in a study of low-dose radiotherapy and immunotherapy resistance in tumors. Time point noted: before trial treatment. Both TCRalpha and TCRbeta chains were reverse transcribed with V-gene-specific primers. TCRs were put through 20 to 25 PCR cycles of amplification with Phusion. A constant-region primer and the V-primer adapter served as the primer pair. A single record per CDR3 protein comes from TCRdb applying MiXCR to the reads. Of tens of thousands of distinct CDR3 sequences in the sample, roughly a sixth were seen once. Here the sequenced sample was PBMCs, taken before treatment. Receptor source: a male donor with prostate cancer.

Concerning this clonotype itself: The DNA is left out, because the CDR3 cannot be placed on it with certainty; the CDR3 is given as TCRdb lists it. This chain joins TRBV29-1 and TRBJ2-2; TRBD1 is taken as the D call from the table, unchecked against the DNA. The CDR3 adds up to 16 amino acids, both ends counted. CDR1 is SQVTM and CDR2 is ANQGSEA in the germline V gene. This CDR3 reads CSVEISGAGELFFFFF.

Ten or more counts support this clonotype. This sequence joins TRBV2 and TRBJ2-2; no clear D gene. This CDR3 contains 12 residues. CDR1 SNHLY and CDR2 FYNNEI come from the germline V gene. V was cut by 1 base and J by 9 bases, with 6 bases left in between. The DNA for the CDR3 is TGTGCCAGCAGTGAAGGGAGCCGGGAGCTGTTTTTT. This encodes CASSEGSRELFF.

As for this clonotype: It is likely a read error: a sequence one base away is far more abundant. The chain carries TRBV6-5 and TRBJ1-4; TRBD1 might be the D (6 bases). Germline CDR1 and CDR2: MNHEY and SVGAGI. V lost 5 bases and J 8 bases, leaving 18 bases between the germline ends. The CDR3 has 15 residues. CDR3 residues: CASSEPGFGTEKLFF. DNA of the CDR3: TGTGCCAGCAGTGAACCGGGATTTGGGACAGAAAAACTGTTTTTT.

In this sample, this clonotype turned up many times. V usage is TRBV5-1 and J usage is TRBJ2-3; possibly TRBD2 for D (7 bases). V was clipped by 2 bases and J by 2 bases, with 18 bases between them. CDR1 SGHRS and CDR2 YFSETQ come from the germline V gene. The CDR3 extends over 17 amino acids. As DNA, the CDR3 is TGCGCCAGCAGCTTTGGGGGGGGCAGCCCCTTCACAGATACGCAGTATTTT. Translated, it gives CASSFGGGSPFTDTQYF.

The chain couples TRBV2 to TRBJ1-5; D not resolved. There are 13 residues in the CDR3. CDR1 is SNHLY, CDR2 FYNNEI, per germline. Trimming took 8 bases from V and 0 from J, leaving 8 bases between them. CDR3 nucleotides: TGTGCCAGCGAGTTAAATAGCAATCAGCCCCAGCATTTT. Translated: CASELNSNQPQHF.

The sample holds many counts of this clonotype. The chain has TRBV5-6 and TRBJ2-5, with 8 bases identical to TRBD2. Germline CDR1 reads SGHDT; CDR2 reads YYEEEE. CDR3 size: 16 residues. J lost 0 bases, V lost 0 bases, and 4 bases had no gene match. DNA of the CDR3: TGTGCCAGCAGCTTGGCTCCGGGGGGGCACCAAGAGACCCAGTACTTC. Protein product: CASSLAPGGHQETQYF.

This clonotype has just a few counts. The chain uses TRBV7-6 and TRBJ2-2, with 8 nucleotides matching TRBD2. The germline V gene has CDR1 SGHVS and CDR2 FNYEAQ. Trimming cost V 1 base and J 4 bases; bases outside gene matches: 8. CDR3 size: 17 residues. The CDR3 loop reads CASSLEQPGGATGELFF. CDR3 nucleotide sequence: TGTGCCAGCAGCTTAGAACAACCCGGGGGGGCCACCGGGGAGCTGTTTTTT. Full variable domain (remainder filled in from reference TRBV7-6 and TRBJ2-2): GAGVSQSPRYKVTKRGQDVALRCDPISGHVSLYWYRQALGQGPEFLTYFNYEAQQDKSGLPNDRFSAERPEGSISTLTIQRTEQRDSAMYRCASSLEQPGGATGELFFGEGSRLTVL.

In its sample, this clonotype was seen many times. The chain couples TRBV12-3 or TRBV12-4 to TRBJ2-5, with 8 bases identical to TRBD2. The CDR3 is made up of 13 amino acids. The ends lost 8 bases at V and 1 base at J; junction bases unmatched: 3. The CDR3 protein is CASRRGGQETQYF. CDR3 DNA sequence: TGTGCCAGCCGACGGGGGGGCCAAGAGACCCAGTACTTC.

This clonotype was seen repeatedly, ten times or more. CDR3 coding DNA: TGTGCCTGGAGTAAGGGAAATGGCTACACCTTC. It encodes CAWSKGNGYTF. V gene TRBV30 combines with J gene TRBJ1-2; D gene unclear. The CDR3 has 11 amino acids. V was clipped by 2 bases and J by 6 bases, with 7 bases between them. The germline gives CDR1 GTSNPN, CDR2 SVGIG (reference sequence).

Comments on this clonotype: It may be a read error: a sequence one base away is much more abundant. This chain joins TRBV6-4 and TRBJ1-6, with a tentative D call TRBD1 (6 bases). V was trimmed by 8 bases and J by 9 bases, leaving 17 bases between them. CDR1 MRHNA and CDR2 SNTAGT come from the germline V gene. The CDR3 is made up of 14 amino acids. CDR3 DNA: TGTGCCAGCCTGGTCGGGGGCGCGGGTTCACCCCTCCACTTT. It translates to CASLVGGAGSPLHF.

This clonotype was detected ten times or more. The chain couples TRBV7-2 to TRBJ2-1, with D possibly matching TRBD1 (6 bases). Germline assignment: CDR1 SGHTA and CDR2 FQGNSA. The CDR3 length is 14 residues. Trimming took off 5 bases at V and 8 bases at J, with 16 bases between the two ends. The CDR3 DNA reads TGTGCCAGCAGCCGGGGACCTAGGACAGATGAGCAGTTCTTC. As protein: CASSRGPRTDEQFF.

This clonotype showed up just a few times. The chain is built from TRBV9 and TRBJ2-3; 8 nucleotides agree with TRBD1. Losses at the gene ends were 0 bases for V and 6 bases for J; bases not matched to a gene: 6. Germline V CDR1 and CDR2: SGDLS, YYNGEE. The CDR3 sequence is 15 residues long. CDR3 amino acids: CASSVEAGGQDTQYF. DNA for the CDR3: TGTGCCAGCAGCGTAGAGGCAGGGGGCCAGGATACGCAGTATTTT.

This clonotype was seen many times. This chain joins TRBV7-9 and TRBJ2-7, with a possible D match to TRBD2 (6 bases). The CDR3 covers 15 residues. CDR1 is SEHNR, CDR2 FQNEAQ, per germline (reference sequence). V lost 4 bases to trimming and J lost 2 bases, with 15 bases between them. Here the CDR3 DNA reads TGTGCCAGCAGCTCCCATCGGGGGACGACCTACGAGCAGTACTTC. Its protein is CASSSHRGTTYEQYF. The full variable domain, completed using reference TRBV7-9 and TRBJ2-7, is DTGVSQNPRHKITKRGQNVTFRCDPISEHNRLYWYRQTLGQGPEFLTYFQNEAQLEKSRLLSDRFSAERPKGSFSTLEIQRTEQGDSAMYLCASSSHRGTTYEQYFGPGTRLTVT.

This clonotype was picked up many times. The CDR3 loop reads CSVEGGAEKLFF. The CDR3 nucleotides read TGCAGCGTTGAAGGTGGTGCCGAAAAACTGTTTTTT. The chain is built from TRBV29-1 and TRBJ1-4; no clear D. With 1 base removed from V and 8 bases from J, the gap between germline ends came to 8 bases. There are 12 residues in the CDR3. Germline-derived CDR1 and CDR2 are SQVTM and ANQGSEA. The whole variable domain, filled in from reference TRBV29-1 and TRBJ1-4, reads SAVISQKPSRDICQRGTSLTIQCQVDSQVTMMFWYRQQPGQSLTLIATANQGSEATYESGFVIDKFPISRPNLTFSTLTVSNMSPEDSSIYLCSVEGGAEKLFFGSGTQLSVL.

This clonotype showed up just a few times. This rearrangement joins TRBV12-3 or TRBV12-4 to TRBJ1-6; 9 bases agree with TRBD1. CDR3 length: 17 amino acids. J lost 5 bases, V lost 1 base, and 6 bases had no gene match. The DNA of the CDR3 is TGTGCCAGCAGTTTAGACACAGGGGGCGCCCATAATTCACCCCTCCACTTT. This gives the protein CASSLDTGGAHNSPLHF.

This clonotype appeared many times. The chain links TRBV19 to TRBJ2-7; D ambiguous. Trimming removed 4 bases at V and 5 bases at J, with 15 bases between. The CDR3 is 14 residues long. The V gene's germline CDR1 is LNHDA and CDR2 SQIVND (reference sequence). Here the CDR3 DNA reads TGTGCCAGTAGTACCCGAACCCTAGTCGACGAGCAGTACTTC. Protein: CASSTRTLVDEQYF. The full variable domain, in which reference TRBV19 and TRBJ2-7 provide the parts outside the CDR3, is DGGITQSPKYLFRKEGQNVTLSCEQNLNHDAMYWYRQDPGQGLRLIYYSQIVNDFQKGDIAEGYSVSREKKESFPLTVTSAQKNPTAFYLCASSTRTLVDEQYFGPGTRLTVT.

This clonotype has a count of ten or more. The chain employs TRBV6-6 and TRBJ2-3, with 8 bases identical to TRBD1. Germline V gives CDR1 MNHNY, CDR2 SVGAGI (reference sequence). CDR3 length: 15 amino acids. The V segment lost 5 bases and the J segment 4 bases; nucleotides outside the gene matches: 8. This chain's CDR3 is CASSRSQGASDTQYF. The DNA of the CDR3 is TGTGCCAGCAGTCGTAGTCAGGGGGCGTCAGATACGCAGTATTTT.

V is TRBV30 and J is TRBJ2-3; D may be TRBD2 (6 bases). The germline gives CDR1 GTSNPN, CDR2 SVGIG (reference sequence). The V and J ends lost 7 bases and 0 bases respectively, with 14 bases between them. The CDR3 consists of 14 residues. DNA for the CDR3: TGTGCCTTGGAGTTGGGGGGTAGCACAGATACGCAGTATTTT. Encoded protein: CALELGGSTDTQYF.

This clonotype was detected ten times or more. This chain uses TRBV5-4 with TRBJ2-2; D gene ambiguous. Germline CDR1 reads SGHNT; CDR2 reads YYREEE (reference sequence). Between the trimmed V and J ends, which lost 0 bases and 0 bases, there was a span of 9 bases. This CDR3 comprises 16 residues. CDR3 bases: TGTGCCAGCAGCTTGGATCAGGACGCGAACACCGGGGAGCTGTTTTTT. This encodes CASSLDQDANTGELFF.

This clonotype was counted only a few times. The chain has TRBV7-2 and TRBJ2-1; D unclear. Trimming took 2 bases from V and 9 from J, leaving 17 bases between them. The CDR3 length is 15 residues. The V gene's germline CDR1 is SGHTA and CDR2 FQGNSA. DNA of the CDR3: TGTGCCAGCAGCTTATTACCTACCGCCGGCTCTGAGCAGTTCTTC. It translates to CASSLLPTAGSEQFF.

J is TRBJ2-7 and V is TRBV10-3; D gene unclear. The CDR3 extends over 16 amino acids. Trimming shortened V by 0 bases and J by 0 bases, and 12 bases separated the two germline ends. Germline values: CDR1 ENHRY, CDR2 SYGVKD. This CDR3 reads CAISESRPSSSYEQYF. The CDR3 DNA reads as TGTGCCATCAGTGAGTCGCGGCCGTCGAGCTCCTACGAGCAGTACTTC.

This clonotype appeared many times. J is TRBJ1-1 and V is TRBV7-2; 9 nucleotides line up with TRBD1. This CDR3 is 16 amino acids long. CDR1 is SGHTA, CDR2 FQGNSA, per germline. V was pared by 4 bases and J by 6 bases, with 12 bases of the junction left unmatched. The CDR3 sequence: CASSSYPGQGFAEAFF. The DNA of the CDR3 is TGTGCCAGCAGCTCTTACCCGGGACAGGGCTTCGCTGAAGCTTTCTTT.

With respect to this clonotype: One base away lies a much larger clone, so this may be a sequencing read error. The V gene is TRBV6-8, the J gene TRBJ2-5, with TRBD2 matching over 8 bases. The CDR3 consists of 17 residues. Germline values: CDR1 MNHGY, CDR2 SAAAGT. The CDR3 DNA sequence: TGTGCCAGCAGTTACTCGAGCTTTACGGGGGGGGTGGAGACCCAGTGCTTC. Protein: CASSYSSFTGGVETQCF.

The chain links TRBV28 to TRBJ2-3; TRBD1 aligns across 9 bases. J was trimmed by 3 bases and V by 2 bases; bases with no gene match: 6. The CDR3 spans 16 residues. Germline CDR1 is MDHEN and CDR2 is SYDVKM. CDR3 protein: CASSLGTGGRTDTQYF. Written as DNA, the CDR3 is TGTGCCAGCAGTTTAGGCACAGGGGGCAGGACAGATACGCAGTATTTT.

Notes on this clonotype: A read error is likely here: a far larger clone is one base away. The chain is built from TRBV5-6 and TRBJ2-5; 9 positions match TRBD2. V lost 4 bases to trimming and J lost 11 bases; unmatched junction nucleotides: 18. CDR1 is SGHDT and CDR2 is YYEEEE in the germline V gene. The CDR3 contains 16 residues. CDR3 loop: CASSPGLAPSYNEQYF. The CDR3 DNA follows: TGTGCCAGCAGCCCCGGACTAGCGCCCTCCTACAATGAGCAGTACTTC.

This clonotype has ten or more counts. The chain uses TRBV11-2 and TRBJ2-1, with 10 bases aligning to TRBD2. The CDR3 spans 19 residues. The germline V gene has CDR1 SGHAT and CDR2 FQNNGV. V lost 1 base and J lost 0; bases outside the gene matches: 9. The CDR3 reads CASSLVRRASGGSYNEQFF. The CDR3 DNA reads TGTGCCAGCAGCTTAGTCAGGAGGGCTAGCGGGGGCTCCTACAATGAGCAGTTCTTC.

This clonotype came up many times. The CDR3 region is CASSYPGWDQPQHF. As DNA, the CDR3 is TGTGCCAGCAGTTACCCGGGGTGGGATCAGCCCCAGCATTTT. This rearrangement joins TRBV6-6 to TRBJ1-5; no clear D. Germline V gene lookup returns CDR1 MNHNY and CDR2 SVGAGI (reference sequence). The CDR3 consists of 14 residues. V was shortened by 2 bases and J by 5 bases, with 10 bases between the two germline ends.

This clonotype has at least ten counts. J is TRBJ1-4 and V is TRBV19; tentative D call: TRBD1 (6 bases). There are 15 residues in the CDR3. Germline V gives CDR1 LNHDA, CDR2 SQIVND (reference sequence). Trimming left V 7 bases short and J 7 bases short, with 19 bases between. CDR3 DNA: TGTGCCAGTACCCCTTCGGGGGGCAACGGTGAAAAACTGTTTTTT. Protein sequence: CASTPSGGNGEKLFF.

This clonotype was seen ten or more times. The CDR3 sequence: CASSKGFAGTSSLETQYF. As DNA, the CDR3 is TGTGCCAGCAGTAAAGGTTTTGCCGGGACTAGTTCTCTAGAGACCCAGTACTTC. The chain carries TRBV6-2 or TRBV6-3 and TRBJ2-5; 8 bases map to TRBD2. From germline, CDR1 is MNHEY and CDR2 SVGEGT. Trimming cost V 5 bases and J 4 bases; bases outside gene matches: 18. This CDR3 region has 18 residues.

A word on this clonotype: Compared with germline, one end of the junction differs, possibly owing to a read error. The chain couples TRBV24-1 to TRBJ2-3; D is uncertain. The CDR3 spans 15 residues. Germline CDR1 reads KGHDR; CDR2 reads SFDVKD. CDR3: CATCETDVPTDTQYF. In DNA, the CDR3 is TGTGCCACCTGTGAAACCGACGTCCCCACAGATACGCAGTATTTT.

The table lists this clonotype with many counts. The chain is built from TRBV7-2 and TRBJ2-7; D unresolved. Germline V gene lookup returns CDR1 SGHTA and CDR2 FQGNSA. V was shortened by 5 bases and J by 5 bases, with 10 bases between the two germline ends. The CDR3 covers 12 residues. The DNA for the CDR3 is TGTGCCAGCAGCCAACCCCTCAACGAGCAGTACTTC. Residues: CASSQPLNEQYF.